What follows is one T cell receptor (beta chain) and its context. CDR1 is SGHRS, CDR2 YFSETQ, per germline. The germline V and J ends were trimmed by 7 bases and 4 bases, with 12 bases remaining between them. This CDR3 contains 12 residues. The protocol was immunoSEQ multiplex PCR, while the TCRdb copy is restricted to in-frame clones and leaves out a portion. The data hold fewer than 140,000 clones, with around 90% observed a single time. The data were obtained in a study of T cell changes during pregnancy in multiple sclerosis. The specimen comprised peripheral blood, sampled before pregnancy. This TCR derives from a female donor with multiple sclerosis, enrolled in a pregnancy study. The J gene is TRBJ2-7, the V gene TRBV5-1, with D uncertain. In nucleotides, the CDR3 is TGCGCCAGCTCGAGATCAACGTACGAGCAGTACTTC. It yields the protein CASSRSTYEQYF. Based on the CDR3 plus reference TRBV5-1 and TRBJ2-7, the full variable domain is KAGVTQTPRYLIKTRGQQVTLSCSPISGHRSVSWYQQTPGQGLQFLFEYFSETQRNKGNFPGRFSGRQFSNSRSEMNVSTLELGDSALYLCASSRSTYEQYFGPGTRLTVT.